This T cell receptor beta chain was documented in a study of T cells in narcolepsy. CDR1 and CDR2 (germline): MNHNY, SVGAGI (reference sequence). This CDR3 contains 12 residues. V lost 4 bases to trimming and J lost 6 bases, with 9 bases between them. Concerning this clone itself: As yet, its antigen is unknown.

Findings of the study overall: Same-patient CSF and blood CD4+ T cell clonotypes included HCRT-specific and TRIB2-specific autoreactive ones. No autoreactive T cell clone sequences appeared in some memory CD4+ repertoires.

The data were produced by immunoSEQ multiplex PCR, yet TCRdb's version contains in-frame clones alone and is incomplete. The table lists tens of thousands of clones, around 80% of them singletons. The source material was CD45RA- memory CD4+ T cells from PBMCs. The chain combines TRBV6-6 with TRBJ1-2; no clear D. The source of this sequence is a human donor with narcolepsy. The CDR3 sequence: CASSFLADGYTF. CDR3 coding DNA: TGTGCCAGCAGTTTCCTCGCCGATGGCTACACCTTC.